This T cell receptor beta chain was found in a study of T cell repertoires in ileal Crohn's disease. Overall study: Surgery for a complication: stricturing in 61%, penetrating in about 40%. Study-wide results and limits: Clonality above 26.8% at surgery always came with endoscopic recurrence.

The ends lost 1 base at V and 4 bases at J; junction bases unmatched: 10. The CDR3 totals 17 residues. CDR1 is SGHVS and CDR2 is FNYEAQ in the germline V gene. On this clone itself: What it binds is unknown.

Each sample's TCRB immunosequencing used about 470 nanograms of biopsy DNA. The table came from immunoSEQ multiplex PCR; TCRdb's copy has only in-frame clones and leaves some out. The table includes tens of thousands of clones, about 81% detected once. This rearrangement joins TRBV7-6 to TRBJ2-5; 9 nucleotides agree with TRBD2. This TCR derives from an adult with Crohn's disease. Sequencing used ileal tissue. The CDR3 here is CASSLEPGTSLGETQYF. For the CDR3, the DNA is TGTGCCAGCAGCTTAGAACCCGGGACTAGCCTAGGAGAGACCCAGTACTTC.